This T cell receptor beta chain was sequenced for a study of shared clonotypes between healthy human individuals. The repertoire was sequenced with immunoSEQ multiplex PCR; TCRdb's copy has only in-frame clones and lacks some. The sample has some 2,500,000 clones, 85% to 95% seen once. The CDR3 is made up of 16 amino acids. The V segment lost 2 bases and the J segment 5 bases; nucleotides outside the gene matches: 11. Germline CDR1 reads SGHRS; CDR2 reads YFSETQ. This chain joins TRBV5-1 and TRBJ2-5; TRBD1 aligns across 8 bases. This clonotype was sampled from a man aged 18 to 35 in good health. Some clones in this sample may be carry-over from other donors' samples. Sequencing input: naive CD4+ T cells from PBMCs. Indicated subset: CD45RA+ positively selected. CDR3 sequence (DNA): TGCGCCAGCAGCTTAGGACAGGGATTAGGTTTGGAGACCCAGTACTTC. Residues: CASSLGQGLGLETQYF.